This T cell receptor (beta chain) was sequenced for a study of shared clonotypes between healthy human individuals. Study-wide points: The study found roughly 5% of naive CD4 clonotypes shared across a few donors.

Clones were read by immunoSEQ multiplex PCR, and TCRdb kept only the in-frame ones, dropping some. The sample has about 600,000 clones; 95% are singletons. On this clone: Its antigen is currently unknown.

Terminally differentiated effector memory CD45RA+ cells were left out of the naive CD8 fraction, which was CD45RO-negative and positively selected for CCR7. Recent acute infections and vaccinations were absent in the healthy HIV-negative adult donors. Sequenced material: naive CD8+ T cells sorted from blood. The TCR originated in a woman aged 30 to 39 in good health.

DNA for the CDR3: TGCAGCGTTGAAGCGTGGGACAGGGGTACCGGGGAGCTGTTTTTT. Its translation: CSVEAWDRGTGELFF. The chain couples TRBV29-1 to TRBJ2-2; 10 bases line up with TRBD1. The junction had 4 bases not matched to a gene; V was cut back by 1 base and J by 5 bases. The CDR3 is 15 amino acids. CDR1 is SQVTM and CDR2 is ANQGSEA in the germline V gene.